The clone carrying this T cell receptor beta chain turned up a few times. As yet, its antigen is unknown. These data are taken from a study of T-cell reconstitution after alpha-beta-depleted transplantation in children. Points from the study as a whole: Hyperexpanded clones declined; after one year, newly produced T cells mostly supplied diversity.

TCRbeta library construction was performed incorporating unique molecular identifiers. TCRdb called the PCR reads again in MiXCR, with one record for every CDR3 protein. Of about 420,000 distinct CDR3 sequences listed, around 15% are singletons. This TCR was recovered from a boy younger than two who had a stem cell transplant for Wiskott-Aldrich syndrome, so the T cells may come from the graft donor. The sequences come from PBMCs, mostly from graft donor cells, collected 360 days after TCRalphabeta/CD19-depleted stem cell transplant.

The CDR3: CASSLGPRNLTDTQYF. The CDR3 DNA reads as TGTGCCAGCAGCTTAGGTCCCCGAAACTTGACAGATACGCAGTATTTT. The J gene is TRBJ2-3, the V gene TRBV7-9; D is uncertain. CDR1 is SEHNR and CDR2 is FQNEAQ in the germline V gene (reference sequence). The CDR3 consists of 16 residues. V shed 1 base and J shed 3 bases, with 14 bases lying between them.